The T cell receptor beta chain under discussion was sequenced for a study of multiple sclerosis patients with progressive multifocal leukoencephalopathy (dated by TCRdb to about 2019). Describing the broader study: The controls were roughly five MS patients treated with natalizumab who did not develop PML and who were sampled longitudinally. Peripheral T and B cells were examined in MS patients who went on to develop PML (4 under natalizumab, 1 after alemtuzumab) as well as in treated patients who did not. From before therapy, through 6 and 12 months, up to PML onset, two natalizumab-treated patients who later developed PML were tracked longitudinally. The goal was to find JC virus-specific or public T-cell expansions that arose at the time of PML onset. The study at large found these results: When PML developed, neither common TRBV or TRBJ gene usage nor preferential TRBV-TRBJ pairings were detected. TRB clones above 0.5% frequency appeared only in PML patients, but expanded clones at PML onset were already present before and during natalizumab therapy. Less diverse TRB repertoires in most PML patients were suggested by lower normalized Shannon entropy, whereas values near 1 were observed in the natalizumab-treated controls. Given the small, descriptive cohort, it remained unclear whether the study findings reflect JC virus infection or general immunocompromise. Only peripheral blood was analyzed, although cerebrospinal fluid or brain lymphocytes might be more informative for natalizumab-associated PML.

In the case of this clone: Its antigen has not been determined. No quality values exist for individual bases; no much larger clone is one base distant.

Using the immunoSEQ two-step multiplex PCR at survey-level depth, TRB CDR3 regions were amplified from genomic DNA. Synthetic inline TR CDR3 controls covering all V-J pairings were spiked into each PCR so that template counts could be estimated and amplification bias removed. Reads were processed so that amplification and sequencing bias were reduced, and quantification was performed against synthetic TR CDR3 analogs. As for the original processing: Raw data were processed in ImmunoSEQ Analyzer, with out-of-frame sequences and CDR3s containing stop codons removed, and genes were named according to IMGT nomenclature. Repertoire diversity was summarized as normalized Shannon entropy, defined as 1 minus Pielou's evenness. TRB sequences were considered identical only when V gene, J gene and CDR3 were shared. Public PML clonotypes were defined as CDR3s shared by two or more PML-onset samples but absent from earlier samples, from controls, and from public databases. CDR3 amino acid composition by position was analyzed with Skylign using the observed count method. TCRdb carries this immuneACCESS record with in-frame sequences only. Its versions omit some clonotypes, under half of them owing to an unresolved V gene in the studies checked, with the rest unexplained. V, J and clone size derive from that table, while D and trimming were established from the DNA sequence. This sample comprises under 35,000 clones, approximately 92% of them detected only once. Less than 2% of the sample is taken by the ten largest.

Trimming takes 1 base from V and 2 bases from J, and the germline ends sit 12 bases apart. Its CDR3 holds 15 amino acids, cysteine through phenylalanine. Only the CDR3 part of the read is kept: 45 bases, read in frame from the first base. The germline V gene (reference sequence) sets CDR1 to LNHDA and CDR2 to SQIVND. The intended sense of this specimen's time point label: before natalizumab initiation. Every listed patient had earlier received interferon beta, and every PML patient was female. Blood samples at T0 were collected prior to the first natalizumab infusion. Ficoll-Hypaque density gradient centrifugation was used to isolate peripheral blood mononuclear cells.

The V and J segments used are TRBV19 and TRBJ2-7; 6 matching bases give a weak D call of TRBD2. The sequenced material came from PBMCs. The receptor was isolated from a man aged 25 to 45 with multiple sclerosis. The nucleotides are TGTGCCAGTAGTATAGTTCGGGGGTCGACCTACGAGCAGTACTTC. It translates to CASSIVRGSTYEQYF. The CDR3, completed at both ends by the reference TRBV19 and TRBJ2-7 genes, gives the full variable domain DGGITQSPKYLFRKEGQNVTLSCEQNLNHDAMYWYRQDPGQGLRLIYYSQIVNDFQKGDIAEGYSVSREKKESFPLTVTSAQKNPTAFYLCASSIVRGSTYEQYFGPGTRLTVT.